The 20 T cell receptor beta chains listed next were all sequenced from one sample in a study of siplizumab effects on memory and regulatory T cells (dated by TCRdb to the late 2010s). To prepare the library, the immunoSEQ multiplex PCR assay was applied. What TCRdb holds here is the immuneACCESS table cut down to in-frame rearrangements. Part of the clones is not present; checked against another copy, under half of the missing clones reflect an unresolved V gene, and the others are unexplained. This sample has 99,000 or so clones in its table, and about 93% of those were observed once. The ten largest clones capture 0.55% to 0.8% of the sample. The sample consisted of Tregs sorted from blood. These receptors came from a human donor in good health.

A single count supports this clone. This chain uses TRBV14 with TRBJ2-2; D tentatively reads TRBD1 or TRBD2 (6 bases each). In germline, CDR1 is SGHDN, CDR2 FVKESK. Trimming left V 1 base short and J 5 bases short, with 14 bases between. The CDR3 sequence is 16 residues long. CDR3 sequence: CASSQVVGGRTGELFF. The DNA of the CDR3 is TGTGCCAGCAGCCAAGTTGTAGGGGGGCGTACCGGGGAGCTGTTTTTT.

The rearrangement uses TRBV11-3 and TRBJ2-3, with 8 bases matching TRBD2. This CDR3 comprises 15 residues. CDR1 and CDR2 from the germline V gene are SGHNT and YENEEA. J was trimmed by 3 bases and V by 3 bases; bases with no gene match: 5. For the CDR3, the DNA is TGTGCCAGCAGCTTTAGCGGGATCGCGACAGATACGCAGTATTTT. The encoded protein is CASSFSGIATDTQYF.

The chain recombines TRBV5-6 with TRBJ2-2; 8 bases map to TRBD1. V lost 5 bases to trimming and J lost 6 bases; unmatched junction nucleotides: 12. The CDR3 runs 16 residues. Germline V gene lookup returns CDR1 SGHDT and CDR2 YYEEEE. This CDR3 is CASSRFGQGSAGELFF. The CDR3 DNA reads as TGTGCCAGCAGTCGATTTGGACAGGGAAGTGCCGGGGAGCTGTTTTTT.

The J gene is TRBJ2-7, the V gene TRBV2, with TRBD1 matching 7 bases. The CDR3 is made up of 12 amino acids. The junction had 3 bases not matched to a gene; V was cut back by 8 bases and J by 2 bases. The germline gives CDR1 SNHLY, CDR2 FYNNEI. CDR3 region: CASGTGAYEQYF. The CDR3 DNA reads as TGTGCCAGCGGTACAGGGGCCTACGAGCAGTACTTC.

V is TRBV2 and J is TRBJ2-2, with 7 bases identical to TRBD1. After removal of 7 bases from V and 2 bases from J, the junction contained 4 bases not matched to a gene. This CDR3 has 14 amino acids. Germline loops: CDR1 SNHLY, CDR2 FYNNEI. The CDR3 region is CASMDRFNTGELFF. The CDR3 DNA sequence: TGTGCCAGCATGGACAGGTTCAACACCGGGGAGCTGTTTTTT.

V and J are TRBV18 and TRBJ2-1; TRBD2 matches 16 bases. The CDR3 runs 17 residues. V lost 5 bases, J lost 7 bases, and 8 bases stayed unmatched. Germline lookup yields CDR1 KGHSH and CDR2 LQKENI. The DNA of the CDR3 is TGTGCCAGCTCAACACGGGGACTAGCGGGAGGGCCAAATGAGCAGTTCTTC. It is translated as CASSTRGLAGGPNEQFF.

J is TRBJ1-3 and V is TRBV7-9; D gene uncertain. Trimming stripped 5 bases from V and 6 bases from J, with 11 bases between. The CDR3 length is 13 residues. From germline, CDR1 is SEHNR and CDR2 FQNEAQ (reference sequence). This chain's CDR3 is CASSPLALNTIYF. The DNA for the CDR3 is TGTGCCAGCAGCCCGCTCGCGTTAAACACCATATATTTT.

V gene TRBV5-8 combines with J gene TRBJ2-5; D unresolved. With 4 bases removed from V and 2 bases from J, the gap between germline ends came to 12 bases. This CDR3 has 14 amino acids. Germline-derived CDR1 and CDR2 are SGHTS and YDEGEE. The DNA for the CDR3 is TGTGCCAGCAGCCAGGACGGCGTTCAAGAGACCCAGTACTTC. It yields the protein CASSQDGVQETQYF.

V is TRBV11-3 and J is TRBJ2-7; 7 positions agree with TRBD1. There are 15 residues in the CDR3. Germline assignment: CDR1 SGHNT and CDR2 YENEEA. J was trimmed by 2 bases and V by 3 bases; bases with no gene match: 7. CDR3 DNA: TGTGCCAGCAGCTTTCGAGGGGGCTGGACCTACGAGCAGTACTTC. It translates to CASSFRGGWTYEQYF.

The J gene is TRBJ1-1, the V gene TRBV28; D unclear. Trimming removed 5 bases from V and 8 bases from J, with 9 bases in between. Germline V gives CDR1 MDHEN, CDR2 SYDVKM. This CDR3 region has 11 residues. CDR3 in DNA: TGTGCCAGCAGTCTTCTGGGAGAAGCTTTCTTT. Translated: CASSLLGEAFF. Full variable domain (rest looked up from reference TRBV28 and TRBJ1-1): DVKVTQSSRYLVKRTGEKVFLECVQDMDHENMFWYRQDPGLGLRLIYFSYDVKMKEKGDIPEGYSVSREKKERFSLILESASTNQTSMYLCASSLLGEAFFGQGTRLTVV.

This sequence joins TRBV2 and TRBJ1-2, with TRBD1 identical over 12 bases. J lost 4 bases, V lost 6 bases, and 9 bases had no gene match. The CDR3 has 16 amino acids. CDR1 is SNHLY, CDR2 FYNNEI, per germline. The CDR3 protein is CASSRAGTGGIYGYTF. The CDR3 bases are TGTGCCAGCAGCCGAGCCGGGACAGGGGGCATCTATGGCTACACCTTC.

V and J are TRBV29-1 and TRBJ1-1, with D maybe TRBD1 (5 bases). The CDR3 has 11 amino acids. CDR1 is SQVTM and CDR2 is ANQGSEA in the germline V gene. The V end was cut by 6 bases, the J end by 5 bases, with 10 bases between. The CDR3 sequence is CSVGRVTEAFF. CDR3 DNA sequence: TGCAGCGTCGGCAGGGTAACTGAAGCTTTCTTT.

In nucleotides, the CDR3 is TGTGCCAGCAGCTCGCTTTCGAACACTGAAGCTTTCTTT. Encoded protein: CASSSLSNTEAFF. The J gene is TRBJ1-1, the V gene TRBV7-9; D is unclear. Germline-derived CDR1 and CDR2 are SEHNR and FQNEAQ (reference sequence). V was shortened by 4 bases and J by 1 base, with 7 bases between the two germline ends. CDR3 length: 13 amino acids.

The rearrangement links TRBV20-1 to TRBJ2-3; D remains unclear. Germline CDR1 is DFQATT and CDR2 is SNEGSKA (reference sequence). V lost 6 bases to trimming and J lost 3 bases, with 7 bases between them. CDR3 length: 11 amino acids. The CDR3 sequence is CSARWTDTQYF. The CDR3 nucleotides read TGCAGTGCCAGGTGGACAGATACGCAGTATTTT.

The chain uses TRBV7-3 and TRBJ2-1, with 9 positions matching TRBD2. The CDR3 is made up of 14 amino acids. CDR1 SGHTA and CDR2 FQGTGA come from the germline V gene. The V and J ends lost 5 bases and 9 bases, in that order; junction bases with no gene match: 8. CDR3 DNA sequence: TGTGCCAGCAGCCGAGCGGGGGGAGGTACTGAGCAGTTCTTC. Translating gives CASSRAGGGTEQFF.

A few counts support this clone. The chain uses TRBV5-4 and TRBJ1-1; D uncertain. Per germline, CDR1 SGHNT and CDR2 YYREEE (reference sequence). This CDR3 comprises 13 residues. V shed 4 bases and J shed 1 base, with 8 bases lying between them. CDR3 in amino acids: CASSQSTNTEAFF. The CDR3 DNA is TGTGCCAGCAGCCAGTCGACGAACACTGAAGCTTTCTTT.

This clone occurred a few times. The V and J genes are TRBV6-6 and TRBJ1-6; 9 bases line up with TRBD1. The J segment lost 10 bases and the V segment lost 2 bases, leaving 9 bases of the junction unmatched. The CDR3 extends over 16 amino acids. CDR1 and CDR2 (germline): MNHNY, SVGAGI (reference sequence). This CDR3 reads CASSYPPGQGGSPLHF. The CDR3, as DNA: TGTGCCAGCAGTTACCCCCCGGGACAGGGAGGCTCACCCCTCCACTTT.

This chain links TRBV9 with TRBJ2-7; no clear D. Trimming pared 1 base from V and 3 bases from J, leaving 2 bases between. Germline CDR1 reads SGDLS; CDR2 reads YYNGEE. This CDR3 is built from 11 residues. CDR3 protein: CASSVIYEQYF. CDR3 DNA: TGTGCCAGCAGCGTAATCTACGAGCAGTACTTC.

V is TRBV5-1 and J is TRBJ1-1; D is unresolved. The length of the CDR3 is 11 residues. The germline V gene encodes CDR1 SGHRS and CDR2 YFSETQ. Trimming pared 4 bases from V and 4 bases from J, leaving 5 bases between. The CDR3 region is CASSGGTEAFF. In nucleotides, the CDR3 is TGCGCCAGCAGCGGCGGCACTGAAGCTTTCTTT.

The J gene is TRBJ2-7, the V gene TRBV2, with D possibly matching TRBD1 (5 bases). The CDR3 contains 11 residues. V was trimmed by 4 bases and J by 4 bases, leaving 5 bases between them. Germline V CDR1 and CDR2: SNHLY, FYNNEI. The CDR3: CASSGQYEQYF. The DNA for the CDR3 is TGTGCCAGCAGTGGACAGTACGAGCAGTACTTC.